This entry is about one TCR beta chain. The antigen is unknown. The template was genomic DNA from peripheral blood, not RNA. The CDR3 is 13 amino acids. Germline V lookup: CDR1 LGHNA, CDR2 YSLEER. The V end lost 4 bases, the J end lost 1 base, and 8 bases lay between the germline ends. The data stem from a study of T cell repertoires in aging, cancer and after chemotherapy. Study as a whole: Donors were grouped into six age bands spanning 30 or younger through 70 or older. Healthy donor repertoires were recorded over several months to years and showed clear clonal overlap.

Whole-study findings and limits: In each cancer cohort, median generation probability increased across chemotherapy, suggesting thymic output rebounded.

A mixed TRB-A/B primer pool amplified rearranged TRB by multiplex touch-down PCR. One entry per CDR3 protein results from TCRdb running MiXCR on the multiplex PCR reads. The data show over 8,500 distinct CDR3 sequences, more than 25% seen once. The source material was blood. The rearrangement joins TRBV4-3 to TRBJ2-7, with a possible D match to TRBD1 (6 bases). The TCR was taken from a human donor in good health. CDR3 DNA sequence: TGCGCCAGCAGCCCAGGGGTATCCTACGAGCAGTACTTC. Translation gives CASSPGVSYEQYF.